The 12 T cell receptor beta chains in this list originate from one sample, sequenced in a study of cytomegalovirus exposure and HLA in healthy donors. The PCR was carried out with 60 Vbeta primers and 13 Jbeta primers. Here immunoSEQ multiplex PCR was the method, and the copy in TCRdb shows in-frame clones only, minus some. The sample includes some 90,000 clones, approximately 74% of them seen just once. Material for sequencing was PBMCs. The receptors come from a female donor in good health and CMV-seropositive.

The J gene is TRBJ2-5, the V gene TRBV7-2, with TRBD1 matching over 7 bases. CDR3 length: 13 amino acids. Germline V lookup: CDR1 SGHTA, CDR2 FQGNSA. The trim removed 6 bases at V and 9 bases at J, leaving 10 bases unmatched. CDR3 sequence (DNA): TGTGCCAGCAGTTATGGACAGGCAGAAGCCCAGTACTTC. This translates into CASSYGQAEAQYF.

This chain links TRBV5-1 with TRBJ2-7, with 7 nucleotides matching TRBD2. The germline V gene encodes CDR1 SGHRS and CDR2 YFSETQ. V lost 5 bases and J lost 3; bases outside the gene matches: 11. The CDR3 extends over 15 amino acids. The CDR3, as DNA: TGCGCCAGCAGGTTTTTGTCGGGGGGTTTCTACGAGCAGTACTTC. The encoded protein is CASRFLSGGFYEQYF. Using reference TRBV5-1 and TRBJ2-7 for the parts outside the CDR3, the full variable domain is KAGVTQTPRYLIKTRGQQVTLSCSPISGHRSVSWYQQTPGQGLQFLFEYFSETQRNKGNFPGRFSGRQFSNSRSEMNVSTLELGDSALYLCASRFLSGGFYEQYFGPGTRLTVT.

This chain connects TRBV6-1 to TRBJ1-1; TRBD1 matches 9 bases. Looked up from germline, CDR1 is MNHNS and CDR2 is SASEGT. This CDR3 spans 13 amino acids. V lost 6 bases, J lost 5 bases, and 4 bases stayed unmatched. The CDR3 region is CASSLDRGTEAFF. The CDR3, as DNA: TGTGCCAGCAGCCTTGACAGGGGGACTGAAGCTTTCTTT.

The chain recombines TRBV5-1 with TRBJ2-1; a weak D match, TRBD2 (6 bases). Trimming removed 0 bases at V and 2 bases at J, with 9 bases between. CDR1 and CDR2 from the germline V gene are SGHRS and YFSETQ. This CDR3 has 15 amino acids. CDR3 region: CASSLEPSAYNEQFF. The CDR3 DNA reads as TGCGCCAGCAGCTTGGAACCTAGCGCCTACAATGAGCAGTTCTTC.

This chain uses TRBV11-3 with TRBJ1-2; a weak D match, TRBD1 (5 bases). Between the trimmed V and J ends, which lost 5 bases and 3 bases, there was a span of 10 bases. The germline V gene has CDR1 SGHNT and CDR2 YENEEA. This CDR3 is 13 amino acids long. This CDR3 reads CASSRGGDYGYTF. Here the CDR3 DNA reads TGTGCCAGCAGCCGGGGGGGGGACTATGGCTACACCTTC.

This sequence joins TRBV28 and TRBJ1-1; 7 nucleotides agree with TRBD1. This CDR3 has 15 amino acids. Trimming at V came to 6 bases and at J to 4 bases, leaving 11 bases not matched to a gene. The germline gives CDR1 MDHEN, CDR2 SYDVKM. CDR3 amino acids: CASSLRPAGGTEAFF. The CDR3 region has the DNA TGTGCCAGCAGCCTGAGGCCCGCAGGGGGCACTGAAGCTTTCTTT.

The count of this clone is one. This rearrangement joins TRBV15 to TRBJ1-5; 9 bases fit TRBD1. V lost 4 bases and J lost 7; bases outside the gene matches: 8. This CDR3 has 15 amino acids. The V gene's germline CDR1 is LNHNV and CDR2 YYDKDF (reference sequence). The CDR3 nucleotides read TGTGCCACCAGCAAGCCGGGACAGGGAGGGCAGCCCCAGCATTTT. It encodes CATSKPGQGGQPQHF.

The rearrangement joins TRBV4-2 to TRBJ2-2; 11 positions match TRBD2. Germline V gene lookup returns CDR1 LGHNA and CDR2 YNFKEQ. The length of the CDR3 is 16 residues. The junction had 6 bases not matched to a gene; V was cut back by 1 base and J by 8 bases. The CDR3: CASSQVVAGGKGELFF. The CDR3 coding sequence is TGTGCCAGCAGCCAAGTAGTAGCGGGAGGGAAAGGGGAGCTGTTTTTT.

The chain has TRBV10-3 and TRBJ2-2, with a weak D call TRBD2 (6 bases). The CDR3 extends over 16 amino acids. Germline V lookup: CDR1 ENHRY, CDR2 SYGVKD. The V end lost 3 bases, the J end lost 1 base, and 12 bases lay between the germline ends. The CDR3 is CAISDGSTRNTGELFF. CDR3 DNA: TGTGCCATCAGTGACGGGAGTACTAGGAACACCGGGGAGCTGTTTTTT.

The chain is built from TRBV6-4 and TRBJ1-1; 7 bases map to TRBD1. The germline gives CDR1 MRHNA, CDR2 SNTAGT. Losses at the gene ends were 5 bases for V and 2 bases for J; bases not matched to a gene: 5. The CDR3 totals 14 residues. The CDR3 DNA is TGTGCCAGCAGTTCAGGGGGAGATAACACTGAAGCTTTCTTT. Residues: CASSSGGDNTEAFF.

CDR3 protein: CASSLERVPNEKLFF. The CDR3 nucleotides read TGTGCCAGCAGCTTAGAGCGGGTCCCGAATGAAAAACTGTTTTTT. V usage is TRBV7-2 and J usage is TRBJ1-4; no firm D call. The CDR3 has 15 amino acids. Germline V gene sequence: CDR1 SGHTA, CDR2 FQGNSA. Trimming took 1 base from V and 5 from J, leaving 11 bases between them. The variable domain in full, with the rest retrieved from reference TRBV7-2 and TRBJ1-4, is GAGVSQSPSNKVTEKGKDVELRCDPISGHTALYWYRQSLGQGLEFLIYFQGNSAPDKSGLPSDRFSAERTGGSVSTLTIQRTQQEDSAVYLCASSLERVPNEKLFFGSGTQLSVL.

CDR3 residues: CASSSGGSRGAQETQYF. The CDR3 nucleotides read TGTGCCAGCAGCTCGGGTGGATCGCGGGGGGCCCAAGAGACCCAGTACTTC. This sequence joins TRBV5-4 and TRBJ2-5; TRBD2 agrees at 8 bases. J was trimmed by 1 base and V by 3 bases; bases with no gene match: 11. Germline V gives CDR1 SGHNT, CDR2 YYREEE (reference sequence). CDR3 length equals 17 residues.